This entry lists 10 T cell receptor beta chains sequenced from one sample in a study of T cells in pancreatic ductal adenocarcinoma. Some clones are missing from TCRdb's copy, which holds only in-frame ones; the method was immunoSEQ multiplex PCR. The table lists around 31,000 clones, roughly nine tenths of them singletons. Surgery without prior neoadjuvant therapy was the treatment of the selected pancreatic ductal adenocarcinoma patients. The sample taken for sequencing was PBMCs. These receptors originate from a human donor with pancreatic ductal adenocarcinoma.

The rearrangement links TRBV30 to TRBJ1-3, with D hard to call. Germline-derived CDR1 and CDR2 are GTSNPN and SVGIG (reference sequence). The CDR3 length is 15 residues. Trimming stripped 2 bases from V and 1 base from J, with 12 bases between. CDR3 region: CAWSPRRTSGNTIYF. CDR3 DNA: TGTGCCTGGAGTCCCCGCAGGACTTCTGGAAACACCATATATTTT.

This chain uses TRBV28 with TRBJ1-1, with 7 positions matching TRBD1. The CDR3 consists of 14 residues. With 10 bases clipped from V and 0 bases from J, the junction kept 8 bases outside the gene matches. Per the germline V gene, CDR1 is MDHEN and CDR2 is SYDVKM. CDR3 sequence reads: CATRQGGLNTEAFF. The CDR3, as DNA: TGTGCCACTAGACAGGGAGGACTGAACACTGAAGCTTTCTTT.

The J gene is TRBJ1-6, the V gene TRBV18, with 8 bases matching TRBD1. Per germline, CDR1 KGHSH and CDR2 LQKENI. The CDR3 contains 14 residues. V gave up 6 bases and J gave up 5 bases; unmatched junction bases: 3. The CDR3 region is CASSPGQDNSPLHF. CDR3 DNA sequence: TGTGCCAGCTCCCCGGGACAGGATAATTCACCCCTCCACTTT.

The chain couples TRBV27 to TRBJ1-3; 7 nucleotides line up with TRBD1. Germline CDR1 and CDR2: MNHEY and SMNVEV (reference sequence). The V gene end was trimmed by 6 bases and the J gene end by 0 bases; junction bases not matched to a gene: 8. The CDR3 is 16 residues long. CDR3 sequence reads: CASRSGTAFSGNTIYF. The DNA for the CDR3 is TGTGCCAGCAGGTCCGGGACAGCCTTCTCTGGAAACACCATATATTTT.

The chain recombines TRBV11-2 with TRBJ1-1; no definite D call. In germline, CDR1 is SGHAT, CDR2 FQNNGV. V was cut by 5 bases and J by 1 base, with 5 bases left in between. The CDR3 has 12 residues. The CDR3 nucleotides read TGTGCCAGCAGCCAGACGAACACTGAAGCTTTCTTT. The encoded protein is CASSQTNTEAFF.

This chain joins TRBV29-1 and TRBJ2-1; 7 bases align to TRBD2. Germline values: CDR1 SQVTM, CDR2 ANQGSEA. This CDR3 is 15 amino acids long. Trimming at V came to 3 bases and at J to 7 bases, leaving 12 bases not matched to a gene. CDR3 DNA: TGCAGCGTTGATGGGGGGGGTTTGGGTGGGAATGAGCAGTTCTTC. Translated, it gives CSVDGGGLGGNEQFF.

V usage is TRBV6-1 and J usage is TRBJ2-7; D ambiguous. Germline V gene lookup returns CDR1 MNHNS and CDR2 SASEGT. CDR3 length: 10 residues. V lost 6 bases, J lost 3 bases, and 3 bases lay in between. This chain's CDR3 is CASSYYEQYF. The CDR3 nucleotides read TGTGCCAGCAGCTACTACGAGCAGTACTTC.

V and J are TRBV5-6 and TRBJ1-5, with 10 nucleotides matching TRBD1. V shed 5 bases, J shed 2 bases, and the junction held 13 bases outside the gene matches. The CDR3 consists of 18 residues. The germline gives CDR1 SGHDT, CDR2 YYEEEE. CDR3 residues: CASSFWTGGAVGNQPQHF. CDR3 nucleotide sequence: TGTGCCAGCAGTTTTTGGACAGGGGGTGCCGTTGGCAATCAGCCCCAGCATTTT.

This rearrangement joins TRBV6-5 to TRBJ1-1; no reliable D call. The CDR3 totals 13 residues. CDR1 and CDR2 from the germline V gene are MNHEY and SVGAGI. V lost 6 bases to trimming and J lost 4 bases, with 12 bases between them. DNA of the CDR3: TGTGCCAGCAGCCTTGGCTTGAGCACTGAAGCTTTCTTT. Amino acids: CASSLGLSTEAFF.

This sequence joins TRBV7-3 and TRBJ2-5; TRBD2 aligns across 12 bases. The V gene end was trimmed by 5 bases and the J gene end by 5 bases; junction bases not matched to a gene: 3. CDR3 size: 14 residues. The germline V gene has CDR1 SGHTA and CDR2 FQGTGA. CDR3 amino acids: CASSLAGGRETQYF. The CDR3 coding sequence is TGTGCCAGCAGCCTAGCGGGAGGGCGGGAGACCCAGTACTTC.